A single sample gave rise to the 28 T cell receptor beta chains below, sequenced in a study of human T cells and chemical hapten exposure. TCRdb analysed the RACE reads with MiXCR anew, one entry per CDR3 protein. The sample holds tens of thousands of distinct CDR3 sequences, around 10% seen once. Time point defined: pre-sensitization, week 0. The treatment is: therapeutic diphenylcyclopropenone sensitization with weekly scalp DPC. The specimen was whole blood, collected in connection with sensitization to the hapten diphenylcyclopropenone (DPC). These receptors were collected from a woman in her thirties or forties with alopecia areata. Some clones in this sample may be carry-over from other donors' samples.

This clonotype was seen ten or more times. CDR3 nucleotides: TGTGCCAGCAGCCCGGACCGGGGAAATTACGAGCAGTACTTC. It translates to CASSPDRGNYEQYF. The chain links TRBV5-6 to TRBJ2-7; D may be TRBD2 (5 bases). The CDR3 totals 14 residues. Trimming took 4 bases from V and 4 from J, leaving 15 bases between them. CDR1 and CDR2 (germline): SGHDT, YYEEEE.

This clonotype was seen only a few times. The chain recombines TRBV5-4 with TRBJ2-3; D could derive from TRBD1 or TRBD2 (5 bases each). Germline lookup yields CDR1 SGHNT and CDR2 YYREEE (reference sequence). Trimming left V 4 bases short and J 5 bases short, with 11 bases between. CDR3 length: 13 amino acids. The CDR3 reads CASSGREIDTQYF. In nucleotides, the CDR3 is TGTGCCAGCAGCGGCAGGGAGATAGATACGCAGTATTTT.

This clonotype showed up many times. This chain uses TRBV4-1 with TRBJ1-2, with a tentative D call TRBD1 (5 bases). The CDR3 covers 15 residues. Germline assignment: CDR1 MGHRA and CDR2 YSYEKL. V was pared by 0 bases and J by 2 bases, with 10 bases between. The CDR3 sequence: CASSQDGTGNYGYTF. CDR3 in DNA: TGCGCCAGCAGCCAAGATGGGACCGGGAACTATGGCTACACCTTC.

This clonotype has more than one count but fewer than ten. The chain combines TRBV7-2 with TRBJ2-7, with TRBD1 matching over 7 bases. The CDR3 runs 15 residues. Trimming at V came to 5 bases and at J to 5 bases, leaving 12 bases not matched to a gene. Germline V CDR1 and CDR2: SGHTA, FQGNSA. CDR3 DNA sequence: TGTGCCAGCAGCGCCCGGACAGGCGGCTTCGACGAGCAGTACTTC. It codes for CASSARTGGFDEQYF.

The V and J genes are TRBV6-1 and TRBJ2-3; D gene uncertain. Deletions cut 4 bases from V and 4 bases from J, with 3 bases between. This CDR3 region has 11 residues. Germline loops: CDR1 MNHNS, CDR2 SASEGT. The DNA of the CDR3 is TGTGCCAGCAGTGGAGCAGATACGCAGTATTTT. The encoded protein is CASSGADTQYF.

In its sample, this clonotype was seen a few times. The rearrangement links TRBV27 to TRBJ1-2; 10 positions match TRBD1. Per the germline V gene, CDR1 is MNHEY and CDR2 is SMNVEV (reference sequence). The junction had 5 bases not matched to a gene; V was cut back by 5 bases and J by 2 bases. CDR3 length equals 15 residues. The CDR3 DNA sequence: TGTGCCAGCAGTGGAACGGGACAGGGGAACTATGGCTACACCTTC. Its translation is CASSGTGQGNYGYTF.

This clonotype was seen a few times. The rearrangement joins TRBV6-5 to TRBJ1-1, with unresolved D. Germline V gene lookup returns CDR1 MNHEY and CDR2 SVGAGI. The V end lost 6 bases, the J end lost 1 base, and 18 bases lay between the germline ends. The length of the CDR3 is 16 residues. CDR3 nucleotide sequence: TGTGCCAGCAGCTCTCAGACGTCGTCTTGGAACACTGAAGCTTTCTTT. Translation: CASSSQTSSWNTEAFF.

This clonotype was recorded many times. The genes are TRBV7-9 and TRBJ2-7; D remains ambiguous. Germline CDR1 and CDR2: SEHNR and FQNEAQ (reference sequence). The CDR3 consists of 14 residues. V lost 6 bases and J 2 bases, leaving 14 bases between the germline ends. In nucleotides, the CDR3 is TGTGCCAGCAGGTCTGACAATTCCCCCTACGAGCAGTACTTC. It yields the protein CASRSDNSPYEQYF.

This clonotype was detected many times. The CDR3 DNA reads TGTGCCAGCAGTACAGAGAGTGGGAATGAGCAGTTCTTC. It specifies CASSTESGNEQFF. The chain couples TRBV6-6 to TRBJ2-1, with unresolved D. The CDR3 is 13 amino acids. From germline, CDR1 is MNHNY and CDR2 SVGAGI (reference sequence). The V end lost 5 bases, the J end lost 7 bases, and 12 bases lay between the germline ends.

Remarks on this clonotype: This may come from a read error, since a much larger clone is one base off. The conserved final phenylalanine or tryptophan is absent from the CDR3, which likely points to a read error. The genes are TRBV28 and TRBJ1-1; D is unclear. Trimming cost V 5 bases and J 0 bases, with 13 bases left between them. Germline CDR1 reads MDHEN; CDR2 reads SYDVKM. This CDR3 is 15 amino acids long. CDR3 sequence reads: CASSAPRRMNTEAFL. The CDR3 DNA sequence: TGTGCCAGCAGTGCCCCGAGGCGCATGAACACTGAAGCTTTCTTA.

This clonotype was counted only a few times. The rearrangement links TRBV10-3 to TRBJ2-3; 13 nucleotides match TRBD2. The V gene end was trimmed by 5 bases and the J gene end by 7 bases; junction bases not matched to a gene: 12. The CDR3 length is 17 residues. Looked up from germline, CDR1 is ENHRY and CDR2 is SYGVKD. CDR3 in amino acids: CAISPGTSGVDSNTQYF. CDR3 coding DNA: TGTGCCATCAGTCCGGGGACTAGCGGGGTGGATTCGAATACGCAGTATTTT.

The chain links TRBV10-3 to TRBJ2-4; no definite D call. CDR3 length equals 15 residues. Looked up from germline, CDR1 is ENHRY and CDR2 is SYGVKD. V was pared by 4 bases and J by 7 bases, with 17 bases between. CDR3 nucleotide sequence: TGTGCCATCAGTGGGGCCGATTCAAAAGGGAACATTCAGTACTTC. It encodes CAISGADSKGNIQYF.

The CDR3, as DNA: TGTGCGGGAGGGCTAGCGGGAGACAATGAGCAGTTCTTC. Its protein product is CAGGLAGDNEQFF. The chain carries TRBV7-9 and TRBJ2-1, with 10 bases identical to TRBD2. Per germline, CDR1 SEHNR and CDR2 FQNEAQ (reference sequence). The CDR3 length is 13 residues. The whole variable domain, remainder taken from reference TRBV7-9 and TRBJ2-1, is DTGVSQNPRHKITKRGQNVTFRCDPISEHNRLYWYRQTLGQGPEFLTYFQNEAQLEKSRLLSDRFSAERPKGSFSTLEIQRTEQGDSAMYLCAGGLAGDNEQFFGPGTRLTVL.

This clonotype has a handful of counts. The genes are TRBV21-1 and TRBJ1-4. TRBV21-1 is annotated as a pseudogene. The CDR3 length is 18 residues. CDR3 coding DNA: TGTGCCAGCCGAAGTATGGGCCTCGGAGATGCAACTAATGAAAAACTGTTTTTT. Its protein is CASRSMGLGDATNEKLFF.

This clonotype showed up many times. This rearrangement joins TRBV6-5 to TRBJ1-6, with unresolved D. CDR3 size: 14 residues. V lost 7 bases to trimming and J lost 7 bases, with 14 bases between them. Germline-derived CDR1 and CDR2 are MNHEY and SVGAGI. The CDR3 DNA follows: TGTGCCAGCACCCCGTGGGGTGGCAATTCACCCCTCCACTTT. Protein product: CASTPWGGNSPLHF.

The chain employs TRBV7-9 and TRBJ2-7; D is ambiguous. Between the trimmed V and J ends, which lost 4 bases and 0 bases, there was a span of 7 bases. Germline V gene lookup returns CDR1 SEHNR and CDR2 FQNEAQ (reference sequence). CDR3 size: 13 residues. Here the CDR3 DNA reads TGTGCCAGCAGCTCGTCCCTCTCCTACGAGCAGTACTTC. Translation: CASSSSLSYEQYF.

This clonotype was found a few times. The chain combines TRBV12-3 or TRBV12-4 with TRBJ2-3; 16 bases agree with TRBD2. The CDR3 totals 18 residues. V was clipped by 6 bases and J by 7 bases; unmatched bases: 13. CDR3 nucleotides: TGTGCCAGCAGCCTCGGGACTAGCGGGGGGGCAACGCCACATACGCAGTATTTT. It is translated as CASSLGTSGGATPHTQYF.

Ten or more counts support this clonotype. The J gene is TRBJ2-1, the V gene TRBV5-1; TRBD2 aligns across 12 bases. In germline, CDR1 is SGHRS, CDR2 YFSETQ. Trimming at V came to 4 bases and at J to 4 bases, leaving 3 bases not matched to a gene. The CDR3 is 15 amino acids. CDR3 sequence (DNA): TGCGCCAGCAGCCCTGGACTAGCGGGGTACAATGAGCAGTTCTTC. Protein sequence: CASSPGLAGYNEQFF.

This clonotype showed up many times. The J gene is TRBJ2-5, the V gene TRBV11-3; D is unresolved. The V gene lost 3 bases and the J gene lost 3 bases, with 8 bases spanning the gap. The CDR3 contains 13 residues. Germline CDR1 reads SGHNT; CDR2 reads YENEEA. CDR3 DNA: TGTGCCAGCAGCTTTGGGCCAGAAGAGACCCAGTACTTC. Amino acids: CASSFGPEETQYF.

The rearrangement joins TRBV7-8 to TRBJ2-2; D may be TRBD1 or TRBD2 (6 bases each). The CDR3 is 14 residues long. V shed 7 bases and J shed 3 bases, with 12 bases lying between them. From germline, CDR1 is SGHVS and CDR2 FQNEAQ. The CDR3 loop reads CASIYRDYTGELFF. CDR3 bases: TGTGCCAGCATCTACAGGGACTACACCGGGGAGCTGTTTTTT. Supplemented by reference TRBV7-8 and TRBJ2-2, the full variable domain reads GAGVSQSPRYKVAKRGQDVALRCDPISGHVSLFWYQQALGQGPEFLTYFQNEAQLDKSGLPSDRFFAERPEGSVSTLKIQRTQQEDSAVYLCASIYRDYTGELFFGEGSRLTVL.

The rearrangement uses TRBV5-4 and TRBJ2-3; TRBD2 might be the D (6 bases). Trimming pared 4 bases from V and 3 bases from J, leaving 18 bases between. The CDR3 runs to 16 residues. CDR1 and CDR2 from the germline V gene are SGHNT and YYREEE (reference sequence). The CDR3 DNA sequence: TGTGCCAGCAGCGCGCTGGTGCCGGGGAGGACAGATACGCAGTATTTT. This gives the protein CASSALVPGRTDTQYF.

Many counts were recorded for this clonotype. The chain joins TRBV20-1 to TRBJ2-7, with D possibly matching TRBD1 (6 bases). V was pared by 6 bases and J by 6 bases, with 18 bases between. The CDR3 is made up of 13 amino acids. Germline CDR1 and CDR2: DFQATT and SNEGSKA (reference sequence). The CDR3 nucleotides read TGCAGTGCCACAACTCAACAGGGATCCGAGCAGTACTTC. This encodes CSATTQQGSEQYF.

This clonotype came up a few times. The chain uses TRBV25-1 and TRBJ2-5; 9 nucleotides agree with TRBD2. CDR3 length equals 12 residues. Germline V gene sequence: CDR1 MGHDK, CDR2 SYGVNS. Unmatched junction bases numbered 3, after V lost 6 bases and J lost 7 bases. Here the CDR3 reads CASSAAGGTQYF. The CDR3 DNA follows: TGTGCCAGCAGCGCAGCGGGAGGGACCCAGTACTTC.

The table lists this clonotype with many counts. This chain connects TRBV10-3 to TRBJ2-3; 8 bases line up with TRBD2. The V segment lost 3 bases and the J segment 3 bases; nucleotides outside the gene matches: 11. Germline CDR1 and CDR2: ENHRY and SYGVKD. CDR3 size: 17 residues. CDR3 coding DNA: TGTGCCATCAGTGACCCCCCGGGAAGCGGGGGAACAGATACGCAGTATTTT. It codes for CAISDPPGSGGTDTQYF.

This clonotype was counted at least ten times. The chain recombines TRBV19 with TRBJ2-3, with D hard to call. There are 17 residues in the CDR3. Germline CDR1 reads LNHDA; CDR2 reads SQIVND (reference sequence). V lost 2 bases and J 0 bases, leaving 15 bases between the germline ends. CDR3 nucleotides: TGTGCCAGTAGTATACAAGTCCGCCTCACAAGCACAGATACGCAGTATTTT. Amino acid sequence: CASSIQVRLTSTDTQYF.

This clonotype showed up many times. This rearrangement joins TRBV7-6 to TRBJ1-1, with D possibly being TRBD1 (5 bases). Trimming pared 5 bases from V and 3 bases from J, leaving 13 bases between. The CDR3 totals 14 residues. Germline loops: CDR1 SGHVS, CDR2 FNYEAQ. CDR3 nucleotide sequence: TGTGCCAGCAGCCTGGGGGGTCTTGACACTGAAGCTTTCTTT. Translating it yields CASSLGGLDTEAFF.

As DNA, the CDR3 is TGTGCCAGCAGTTTTATAGGGGGAAATTCACCCCTCCACTTT. Amino acid sequence: CASSFIGGNSPLHF. The J gene is TRBJ1-6, the V gene TRBV12-3 or TRBV12-4; TRBD1 is a possible D gene (6 bases). This CDR3 is built from 14 residues. V was shortened by 3 bases and J by 7 bases, with 10 bases between the two germline ends.

This clonotype has ten or more counts. The rearrangement joins TRBV4-2 to TRBJ1-1; D not certain. Looked up from germline, CDR1 is LGHNA and CDR2 is YNFKEQ. The CDR3 consists of 15 residues. The V end was cut by 0 bases, the J end by 6 bases, with 14 bases between. The CDR3 sequence is CASSQDTSGEAEAFF. In DNA form, the CDR3 reads TGTGCCAGCAGCCAAGATACCTCCGGCGAGGCTGAAGCTTTCTTT.